Listed below are T cell receptor beta chains from one sample, sequenced in a study of blood T cell repertoires in COVID-19. The table came from immunoSEQ multiplex PCR; TCRdb's copy has only in-frame clones and leaves some out. The sample holds about 20,000 clones, about 90% seen once. The sample comprised peripheral blood. These receptors all come from a human donor in a cohort sampled during active COVID-19. Each CDR3 is given with its conserved first and last residue. The order of the fields is J gene, V gene, D gene, clone size, CDR3 protein, CDR3 DNA. A D gene is named only where the DNA matches it firmly. Rows give clone size only sometimes, using once, few, many, or a class for an expanded clone.

j_call: TRBJ1-2
v_call: TRBV6-5
d_call: .
clone_size: .
cdr3_aa: CASSRLSGGYTF
cdr3_nt: TGTGCCAGCAGCAGACTATCGGGTGGCTACACCTTC

j_call: TRBJ2-1
v_call: TRBV7-9
d_call: .
clone_size: .
cdr3_aa: CASSFPGVNEQFF
cdr3_nt: TGTGCCAGCAGCTTCCCAGGGGTGAATGAGCAGTTCTTC

j_call: TRBJ2-5
v_call: TRBV4-1
d_call: .
clone_size: .
cdr3_aa: CASSQDMGQRRETQYF
cdr3_nt: TGCGCCAGCAGCCAAGATATGGGACAACGGCGGGAGACCCAGTACTTC

j_call: TRBJ2-7
v_call: TRBV7-8
d_call: TRBD2
clone_size: .
cdr3_aa: CASSFSGGPYEQYF
cdr3_nt: TGTGCCAGCAGCTTTAGCGGGGGGCCCTACGAGCAGTACTTC

j_call: TRBJ1-1
v_call: TRBV7-9
d_call: TRBD1
clone_size: .
cdr3_aa: CASSRTGGAGGTEAFF
cdr3_nt: TGTGCCAGCAGCCGCACAGGGGGCGCGGGAGGCACTGAAGCTTTCTTT

j_call: TRBJ1-1
v_call: TRBV2
d_call: .
clone_size: .
cdr3_aa: CASSVLGVNTEAFF
cdr3_nt: TGTGCCAGCAGTGTGCTGGGAGTGAACACTGAAGCTTTCTTT

j_call: TRBJ1-2
v_call: TRBV6-6
d_call: .
clone_size: .
cdr3_aa: CASSYSGGDGYTF
cdr3_nt: TGTGCCAGCAGTTACTCCGGCGGAGATGGCTACACCTTC

j_call: TRBJ1-1
v_call: TRBV3-1/TRBV3-2
d_call: .
clone_size: .
cdr3_aa: CASSQEGRNTEAFF
cdr3_nt: TGTGCCAGCAGCCAAGAGGGCAGGAACACTGAAGCTTTCTTT

j_call: TRBJ2-5
v_call: TRBV5-1
d_call: TRBD1
clone_size: .
cdr3_aa: CASSLAPGQGPGTQYF
cdr3_nt: TGCGCCAGCAGCTTGGCCCCGGGACAGGGGCCGGGGACCCAGTACTTC

j_call: TRBJ1-6
v_call: TRBV3-1/TRBV3-2
d_call: TRBD1
clone_size: .
cdr3_aa: CASSQAAGQESSPLHF
cdr3_nt: TGTGCCAGCAGCCAAGCGGCCGGACAGGAAAGTTCACCCCTCCACTTT

j_call: TRBJ2-1
v_call: TRBV24-1
d_call: TRBD2
clone_size: once
cdr3_aa: CATSDSSGLAAYNEQFF
cdr3_nt: TGTGCCACCAGTGATTCCTCGGGACTAGCGGCCTACAATGAGCAGTTCTTC

j_call: TRBJ2-4
v_call: TRBV19
d_call: .
clone_size: .
cdr3_aa: CASSINPRGWAQNIQYF
cdr3_nt: TGTGCCAGTAGTATTAACCCTCGAGGGTGGGCTCAAAACATTCAGTACTTC

j_call: TRBJ1-6
v_call: TRBV2
d_call: TRBD1
clone_size: .
cdr3_aa: CASGTGYSPLHF
cdr3_nt: TGTGCCAGCGGGACAGGGTATTCACCCCTCCACTTT

j_call: TRBJ1-2
v_call: TRBV5-1
d_call: .
clone_size: .
cdr3_aa: CASSLDNYGYTF
cdr3_nt: TGCGCCAGCAGCCTAGACAACTATGGCTACACCTTC

j_call: TRBJ2-7
v_call: TRBV7-9
d_call: TRBD1
clone_size: .
cdr3_aa: CASARQGYEQYF
cdr3_nt: TGTGCCAGCGCCAGACAGGGCTACGAGCAGTACTTC

j_call: TRBJ1-3
v_call: TRBV14
d_call: .
clone_size: .
cdr3_aa: CASSQGMAGGNTIYF
cdr3_nt: TGTGCCAGCAGCCAAGGAATGGCAGGCGGAAACACCATATATTTT

j_call: TRBJ2-3
v_call: TRBV5-6
d_call: .
clone_size: .
cdr3_aa: CASSLPTGSFADTQYF
cdr3_nt: TGTGCCAGCAGCTTGCCTACAGGGTCTTTTGCGGATACGCAGTATTTT

j_call: TRBJ2-1
v_call: TRBV5-5
d_call: .
clone_size: .
cdr3_aa: CASSFDRSNEQFF
cdr3_nt: TGTGCCAGCAGCTTTGACAGGAGCAATGAGCAGTTCTTC

j_call: TRBJ2-5
v_call: TRBV5-1
d_call: .
clone_size: .
cdr3_aa: CASSLALGMETQYF
cdr3_nt: TGCGCCAGCAGCTTGGCCCTGGGCATGGAGACCCAGTACTTC

j_call: TRBJ1-1
v_call: TRBV6-5
d_call: .
clone_size: .
cdr3_aa: CANIFQGMTEAFF
cdr3_nt: TGTGCCAACATTTTCCAGGGTATGACTGAAGCTTTCTTT

j_call: TRBJ2-1
v_call: TRBV7-7
d_call: TRBD1
clone_size: .
cdr3_aa: CASSPGTGSNEQFF
cdr3_nt: TGTGCTAGCAGTCCCGGGACAGGGAGCAATGAGCAGTTCTTC

j_call: TRBJ2-2
v_call: TRBV5-1
d_call: TRBD1
clone_size: .
cdr3_aa: CASNSQGAGTGELFF
cdr3_nt: TGCGCCAGCAACTCACAGGGGGCTGGGACCGGGGAGCTGTTTTTT

j_call: TRBJ2-1
v_call: TRBV10-1
d_call: TRBD1
clone_size: .
cdr3_aa: CASRGKTGQGVHEQFF
cdr3_nt: TGCGCCAGCAGGGGGAAAACGGGACAGGGGGTTCATGAGCAGTTCTTC

j_call: TRBJ1-2
v_call: TRBV7-2
d_call: TRBD1
clone_size: .
cdr3_aa: CASSSDYWTGGDGYTF
cdr3_nt: TGTGCCAGCAGCTCTGACTACTGGACAGGGGGCGATGGCTACACCTTC

j_call: TRBJ2-1
v_call: TRBV7-9
d_call: .
clone_size: .
cdr3_aa: CASSRDSKDNEQFF
cdr3_nt: TGTGCCAGCAGCCGGGATTCAAAAGACAATGAGCAGTTCTTC

j_call: TRBJ1-1
v_call: TRBV18
d_call: .
clone_size: .
cdr3_aa: CASSPSRVEAFF
cdr3_nt: TGTGCCAGCTCACCAAGCAGGGTCGAAGCTTTCTTT

j_call: TRBJ2-1
v_call: TRBV6-6
d_call: TRBD2
clone_size: .
cdr3_aa: CASSHPVAGGPDEQFF
cdr3_nt: TGTGCCAGCAGTCATCCAGTAGCGGGAGGGCCGGATGAGCAGTTCTTC

j_call: TRBJ1-5
v_call: TRBV6-9
d_call: .
clone_size: once
cdr3_aa: CASSPNQPQHF
cdr3_nt: TGTGCCAGCAGCCCTAATCAGCCCCAGCATTTT

j_call: TRBJ1-4
v_call: TRBV19
d_call: .
clone_size: .
cdr3_aa: CASSVAGVTVEKLFF
cdr3_nt: TGTGCCAGTAGTGTCGCGGGGGTCACGGTTGAAAAACTGTTTTTT

j_call: TRBJ1-5
v_call: TRBV6-2/TRBV6-3
d_call: .
clone_size: .
cdr3_aa: CASSYSARGVQPQHF
cdr3_nt: TGTGCCAGCAGTTACAGTGCCAGGGGCGTTCAGCCCCAGCATTTT

j_call: TRBJ1-6
v_call: TRBV6-5
d_call: .
clone_size: medium-sized
cdr3_aa: CASSYENRGNSPLHF
cdr3_nt: TGTGCCAGCAGTTATGAGAACAGAGGGAATTCACCCCTCCACTTT

j_call: TRBJ1-3
v_call: TRBV3-1/TRBV3-2
d_call: .
clone_size: .
cdr3_aa: CASSPHLIRGNTIYF
cdr3_nt: TGTGCCAGCAGCCCGCATCTGATTCGGGGAAACACCATATATTTT

j_call: TRBJ1-5
v_call: TRBV6-1
d_call: .
clone_size: .
cdr3_aa: CASSDPRGNQPQHF
cdr3_nt: TGTGCCAGCAGTGATCCCAGGGGCAATCAGCCCCAGCATTTT

j_call: TRBJ2-1
v_call: TRBV9
d_call: .
clone_size: .
cdr3_aa: CASTATGGRGYNEQFF
cdr3_nt: TGTGCCAGCACCGCAACTGGGGGCAGGGGATACAATGAGCAGTTCTTC

j_call: TRBJ2-4
v_call: TRBV5-4
d_call: .
clone_size: .
cdr3_aa: CASSLVGDLAKNIQYF
cdr3_nt: TGTGCCAGCAGCTTGGTGGGAGACCTAGCCAAAAACATTCAGTACTTC

j_call: TRBJ2-6
v_call: TRBV6-5
d_call: .
clone_size: .
cdr3_aa: CASSYRAGNGANVLTF
cdr3_nt: TGTGCCAGCAGTTATCGGGCGGGGAACGGGGCCAACGTCCTGACTTTC

j_call: TRBJ2-2
v_call: TRBV7-9
d_call: TRBD2
clone_size: .
cdr3_aa: CASSFYTSGGTGELFF
cdr3_nt: TGTGCCAGCAGCTTCTATACTAGCGGGGGGACCGGGGAGCTGTTTTTT

j_call: TRBJ1-6
v_call: TRBV7-9
d_call: TRBD1
clone_size: .
cdr3_aa: CASSLGQGTGNSPLHF
cdr3_nt: TGTGCCAGCAGCTTAGGACAGGGAACAGGGAATTCACCCCTCCACTTT

j_call: TRBJ2-7
v_call: TRBV28
d_call: .
clone_size: .
cdr3_aa: CASSLRTAYEQYF
cdr3_nt: TGTGCCAGCAGTTTGAGGACAGCCTACGAGCAGTACTTC

j_call: TRBJ2-3
v_call: TRBV5-1
d_call: .
clone_size: .
cdr3_aa: CASSLRSDTQYF
cdr3_nt: TGCGCCAGCAGCTTGCGGTCAGATACGCAGTATTTT

j_call: TRBJ2-1
v_call: TRBV9
d_call: TRBD2
clone_size: .
cdr3_aa: CASSSPRGGLAEIWGNEQFF
cdr3_nt: TGTGCCAGCAGCTCCCCCAGGGGAGGACTAGCGGAGATATGGGGGAATGAGCAGTTCTTC

j_call: TRBJ1-5
v_call: TRBV6-1
d_call: .
clone_size: .
cdr3_aa: CASSEGSLSNQPQHF
cdr3_nt: TGTGCCAGCAGTGAAGGGAGTTTGAGCAATCAGCCCCAGCATTTT

j_call: TRBJ1-2
v_call: TRBV11-3
d_call: .
clone_size: .
cdr3_aa: CASSFGGSDTTF
cdr3_nt: TGTGCCAGCAGCTTCGGAGGGAGTGACACCACCTTC

j_call: TRBJ1-2
v_call: TRBV27
d_call: TRBD1
clone_size: .
cdr3_aa: CASSLTGERFYGYTF
cdr3_nt: TGTGCCAGCAGTTTAACAGGGGAACGATTCTATGGCTACACCTTC